One and the same sample provided the 20 T cell receptor beta chains below, sequenced in a study of shared clonotypes between healthy human individuals. The assay was immunoSEQ multiplex PCR, and TCRdb's table has in-frame clones only and misses some. The profile shows nearly 1 million clones, over 60% of them singletons. Sample: memory CD4+ T cells sorted from blood. Subset noted: CD45RA-negative fraction. These receptor sequences come from a man aged 18-30 years in good health.

The sample holds a few counts of this clone. CDR3 nucleotides: TGTGCCAGCAGCTTTCCGACAGGGGACTACGAGCAGTACTTC. Protein product: CASSFPTGDYEQYF. J is TRBJ2-7 and V is TRBV5-6; 8 bases align to TRBD1. Trimming took 2 bases from V and 3 from J; bases not matched to a gene: 4. The germline CDR1 and CDR2 sequences are SGHDT and YYEEEE. The CDR3 consists of 14 residues.

The chain uses TRBV5-1 and TRBJ2-7, with TRBD2 identical over 9 bases. The CDR3 totals 13 residues. CDR1 and CDR2 from the germline V gene are SGHRS and YFSETQ. The ends lost 6 bases at V and 3 bases at J; junction bases unmatched: 4. The DNA of the CDR3 is TGCGCCAGCACGGCGGGGGGGCTCTACGAGCAGTACTTC. This gives the protein CASTAGGLYEQYF.

This clone showed up just once. This rearrangement joins TRBV5-1 to TRBJ1-6, with D unclear. The germline V gene encodes CDR1 SGHRS and CDR2 YFSETQ. The CDR3 runs 11 residues. Trimming left V 5 bases short and J 14 bases short, with 11 bases between. CDR3 DNA sequence: TGCGCCAGCAGTAATGACAAGGCCCTCCACTTT. The encoded protein is CASSNDKALHF.

This clone was counted ten times or more. V and J are TRBV5-1 and TRBJ1-1, with D perhaps matching TRBD1 (5 bases). V gave up 4 bases and J gave up 1 base, with 17 bases separating them. CDR1 is SGHRS, CDR2 YFSETQ, per germline. The CDR3 runs to 16 residues. CDR3 DNA: TGCGCCAGCAGCCAGTTTCAGGGAAGGGGGAACACTGAAGCTTTCTTT. Amino acids: CASSQFQGRGNTEAFF.

This clone was counted at least ten times. The chain uses TRBV19 and TRBJ2-2, with TRBD1 matching over 8 bases. The CDR3 is 14 amino acids. Germline V gives CDR1 LNHDA, CDR2 SQIVND (reference sequence). After removal of 8 bases from V and 6 bases from J, the junction contained 8 bases not matched to a gene. The CDR3 spells CASGAGGASGELFF. In DNA form, the CDR3 reads TGTGCCAGTGGGGCAGGGGGCGCTTCCGGGGAGCTGTTTTTT.

V usage is TRBV4-2 and J usage is TRBJ2-7, with D perhaps TRBD2 (5 bases). Trimming shortened V by 2 bases and J by 6 bases, and 14 bases separated the two germline ends. In germline, CDR1 is LGHNA, CDR2 YNFKEQ. The CDR3 is 14 amino acids. The CDR3 reads CASSQLSGAGEQYF. In DNA, the CDR3 is TGTGCCAGCAGCCAACTATCCGGTGCGGGCGAGCAGTACTTC.

The chain has TRBV5-6 and TRBJ1-1; TRBD1 matches at 8 bases. Germline CDR1 SGHDT, CDR2 YYEEEE. J was trimmed by 2 bases and V by 5 bases; bases with no gene match: 11. CDR3 length: 16 residues. Here the CDR3 DNA reads TGTGCCAGCAGTCTGGACAGGGTGTCGAGAAACACTGAAGCTTTCTTT. It encodes CASSLDRVSRNTEAFF.

V is TRBV12-5 and J is TRBJ2-7; the D call may be TRBD1 or TRBD2 (5 bases each). V lost 3 bases, J lost 3 bases, and 9 bases lay in between. Germline V lookup: CDR1 LGHNT, CDR2 FRNRAP. The CDR3 runs 13 residues. The CDR3 protein is CASGFGTGYEQYF. CDR3 bases: TGTGCTAGTGGTTTCGGGACGGGCTACGAGCAGTACTTC.

V is TRBV5-8 and J is TRBJ2-7; a possible D gene is TRBD1 (5 bases). Trimming removed 4 bases from V and 5 bases from J, with 19 bases in between. The CDR3 consists of 15 residues. Germline CDR1 reads SGHTS; CDR2 reads YDEGEE. The CDR3, as DNA: TGTGCCAGCAGCCAAGGGGTCTCTTATTCGGACGAGCAGTACTTC. This translates into CASSQGVSYSDEQYF. The complete variable domain, with remaining parts taken from reference TRBV5-8 and TRBJ2-7, reads EAGVTQSPTHLIKTRGQQATLRCSPISGHTSVYWYQQALGLGLQFLLWYDEGEERNRGNFPPRFSGRQFPNYSSELNVNALELEDSALYLCASSQGVSYSDEQYFGPGTRLTVT.

This chain links TRBV6-1 with TRBJ1-1, with 11 positions matching TRBD1. Germline V lookup: CDR1 MNHNS, CDR2 SASEGT. The length of the CDR3 is 15 residues. V was pared by 9 bases and J by 3 bases, with 9 bases of the junction left unmatched. The CDR3 loop reads CASGQGAFRDTEAFF. CDR3 nucleotide sequence: TGTGCCAGTGGACAGGGGGCTTTTAGGGACACTGAAGCTTTCTTT.

DNA of the CDR3: TGTGCCAGCACCTCGGAAAAAAACATTCAGTACTTC. It yields the protein CASTSEKNIQYF. J is TRBJ2-4 and V is TRBV28; D unclear. The CDR3 extends over 12 amino acids. Deletions cut 7 bases from V and 4 bases from J, with 8 bases between. Germline lookup yields CDR1 MDHEN and CDR2 SYDVKM.

V is TRBV5-1 and J is TRBJ2-1, with 13 bases fitting TRBD2. Germline lookup yields CDR1 SGHRS and CDR2 YFSETQ. This CDR3 contains 15 residues. Trimming cost V 4 bases and J 7 bases; bases outside gene matches: 5. DNA for the CDR3: TGCGCCAGCAGCAGGACTAGCGGGAGTGAGAATGAGCAGTTCTTC. As protein: CASSRTSGSENEQFF.

This sequence joins TRBV29-1 and TRBJ2-1, with D possibly matching TRBD2 (6 bases). Trimming removed 0 bases from V and 14 bases from J, with 14 bases in between. This CDR3 contains 12 residues. Germline V lookup: CDR1 SQVTM, CDR2 ANQGSEA. Here the CDR3 reads CSVEEGSTGEFF. CDR3 sequence (DNA): TGCAGCGTTGAAGAAGGCTCGACGGGGGAGTTCTTC.

In the case of this clone: Other DNA sequences of this sample code for an identical CDR3. CDR3: CASSPGTPNEQFF. The DNA of the CDR3 is TGTGCCAGCTCACCCGGGACTCCCAATGAGCAGTTCTTC. J is TRBJ2-1 and V is TRBV18; possible D gene TRBD2, 6 bases. The CDR3 sequence is 13 residues long. V was pared by 3 bases and J by 6 bases, with 9 bases between. Germline loops: CDR1 KGHSH, CDR2 LQKENI.

J is TRBJ1-4 and V is TRBV5-1; D might be TRBD1 (6 bases). Germline V gene sequence: CDR1 SGHRS, CDR2 YFSETQ. V shed 2 bases and J shed 4 bases, with 9 bases lying between them. The CDR3 extends over 14 amino acids. The CDR3 sequence is CASSFEGGNEKLFF. The DNA for the CDR3 is TGCGCCAGCAGCTTCGAAGGGGGTAATGAAAAACTGTTTTTT.

The chain employs TRBV7-8 and TRBJ1-3; no reliable D call. V was clipped by 5 bases and J by 0 bases, with 8 bases between them. This CDR3 has 14 residues. Germline values: CDR1 SGHVS, CDR2 FQNEAQ. The CDR3 DNA sequence: TGTGCCAGCAGCCGTTCCAGCTCTGGAAACACCATATATTTT. Amino acid sequence: CASSRSSSGNTIYF. Full variable domain (rest looked up from reference TRBV7-8 and TRBJ1-3): GAGVSQSPRYKVAKRGQDVALRCDPISGHVSLFWYQQALGQGPEFLTYFQNEAQLDKSGLPSDRFFAERPEGSVSTLKIQRTQQEDSAVYLCASSRSSSGNTIYFGEGSWLTVV.

The V call is TRBV19, the J call TRBJ1-1; D call uncertain. Per germline, CDR1 LNHDA and CDR2 SQIVND (reference sequence). The CDR3 has 12 residues. Between the trimmed V and J ends, which lost 5 bases and 5 bases, there was a span of 9 bases. This CDR3 reads CASSVSWTEAFF. DNA for the CDR3: TGTGCCAGTAGTGTGTCCTGGACTGAAGCTTTCTTT.

Comments on this clone: The junction differs from germline at one of its ends, possibly a read error. The chain uses TRBV11-2 and TRBJ2-7; D possibly corresponds to TRBD1 (6 bases). Germline V gene data show CDR1 as SGHAT and CDR2 as FQNNGV. The CDR3 has 14 residues. The chain's CDR3 is CASSLGGASDEQYF. CDR3 nucleotides: TGTGCCAGCAGTTTAGGGGGAGCTTCGGACGAGCAGTACTTC.

V is TRBV10-1 and J is TRBJ2-5; 8 nucleotides agree with TRBD2. The CDR3 runs 14 residues. J gave up 1 base and V 6 bases, and 4 bases lay outside the gene matches. The germline V gene encodes CDR1 WNHNN and CDR2 SYGVQD (reference sequence). The CDR3 loop is CASSQRGFQETQYF. CDR3 sequence (DNA): TGCGCCAGCAGCCAGCGGGGGTTCCAAGAGACCCAGTACTTC.

In the case of this clone: Other DNA variants within this sample encode the same CDR3. The chain links TRBV18 to TRBJ2-7; the match to TRBD1 covers 8 bases. CDR3 length: 14 amino acids. V was pared by 5 bases and J by 0 bases, with 3 bases of the junction left unmatched. Per the germline V gene, CDR1 is KGHSH and CDR2 is LQKENI. The CDR3 nucleotides are TGTGCCAGCTCAGGGGACAGGAGCTCCTACGAGCAGTACTTC. Translating gives CASSGDRSSYEQYF.